This TCR beta chain was profiled in a study of T-cell memory formation after mild COVID-19. Whole-study findings and limits: The authors left the SARS-CoV-2 specificity of second-wave clones peaking on day 37 unconfirmed. Some clones that responded turned up in pre-infection memory, which suggests that cross-reactive memory joined in.

This clonotype was seen a few times. Its antigen is not identified. Barcoded TCR alpha and TCR beta cDNA libraries with UMIs came from 5'RACE using constant-segment primers. TCRdb independently ran MiXCR on the 5' RACE reads; one entry per CDR3 protein. The repertoire holds more than 250,000 distinct CDR3 sequences, more than 15% seen once, with 20% to 25% in the top ten. Trimming took off 4 bases at V and 1 base at J, with 11 bases between the two ends. Germline-derived CDR1 and CDR2 are SGHRS and YFSETQ. CDR3 size: 14 residues. This chain connects TRBV5-1 to TRBJ2-5, with a possible D match to TRBD1 (6 bases). The clonotype was recovered from a man between 18 and 35 years old who had mild COVID-19 (a few samples of this study predate the infection). Cell type and time point are not known. The sequenced sample consisted of PBMCs or a T cell subset sorted from them (not recorded which). CDR3: CASSTGTLQETQYF. CDR3 in DNA: TGCGCCAGCAGCACCGGGACACTCCAAGAGACCCAGTACTTC. Drawing the rest from reference TRBV5-1 and TRBJ2-5, the complete variable domain is KAGVTQTPRYLIKTRGQQVTLSCSPISGHRSVSWYQQTPGQGLQFLFEYFSETQRNKGNFPGRFSGRQFSNSRSEMNVSTLELGDSALYLCASSTGTLQETQYFGPGTRLLVL.